This is a list of T cell receptor beta chains from one sample in a study of T cell changes during pregnancy in multiple sclerosis. Sequencing used immunoSEQ multiplex PCR; TCRdb keeps in-frame clones, though not all of them. The sample lists around 80,000 clones, roughly 95% occurring once. The sequencing used peripheral blood, collected in the second trimester of pregnancy. The receptors stem from a female donor with multiple sclerosis, enrolled in a pregnancy study. The CDR3 runs from the conserved cysteine through the conserved F or W. Each record gives: J gene, V gene, clone size, CDR3 length, D gene, CDR3 DNA, CDR3 protein. D genes are given only for firm matches. For some rows the clone size is stated as once, few or many, or as a class when expanded; others skip it.

J: TRBJ2-4
V: TRBV10-2
size: NA
length: 15
D: TRBD1
DNA: TGCGCCAGCAGTGGGGGAAGGGGGCGTGAGGACATTCAGTACTTC
CDR3: CASSGGRGREDIQYF

J: TRBJ1-2
V: TRBV4-2
size: NA
length: 15
D: TRBD1
DNA: TGTGCCAGCAGCCAAGCGGACAGGACAAACTATGGCTACACCTTC
CDR3: CASSQADRTNYGYTF

J: TRBJ1-1
V: TRBV10-2
size: NA
length: 16
D: TRBD1
DNA: TGCGCCAGCAAGTCCCGGGACAGGGGGCGAGCTACTGAAGCTTTCTTT
CDR3: CASKSRDRGRATEAFF

J: TRBJ2-1
V: TRBV6-1
size: NA
length: 12
D: NA
DNA: TGTGCCAGCAGTGCCCTGCGGGGTGAGCAGTTCTTC
CDR3: CASSALRGEQFF

J: TRBJ2-3
V: TRBV7-2
size: NA
length: 14
D: TRBD2
DNA: TGTGCCAGCAGCTCCGGACTAGTCTGGAATACGCAGTATTTT
CDR3: CASSSGLVWNTQYF

J: TRBJ2-5
V: TRBV7-9
size: NA
length: 14
D: TRBD1
DNA: TGTGCCAGCAGCTTGGACAGGGGGAGAGAGACCCAGTACTTC
CDR3: CASSLDRGRETQYF

J: TRBJ2-7
V: TRBV15
size: NA
length: 13
D: NA
DNA: TGTGCCACCAGCAGAGATTGGTCGGGGGAGCAGTACTTC
CDR3: CATSRDWSGEQYF

J: TRBJ1-2
V: TRBV19
size: NA
length: 14
D: NA
DNA: TGTGCCAGTAGTATAGCTACCTCGGGATATGGCTACACCTTC
CDR3: CASSIATSGYGYTF

J: TRBJ1-4
V: TRBV4-1
size: NA
length: 16
D: NA
DNA: TGCGCCAGCAGCCAAGTTAGGACAGCATCTAATGAAAAACTGTTTTTT
CDR3: CASSQVRTASNEKLFF

J: TRBJ2-3
V: TRBV5-1
size: NA
length: 16
D: NA
DNA: TGCGCCAGCAGCTTTAATTTGGCAGGGGGCACAGATACGCAGTATTTT
CDR3: CASSFNLAGGTDTQYF

J: TRBJ2-7
V: TRBV7-9
size: NA
length: 16
D: NA
DNA: TGTGCCAGCAGCTTACAACAGGCCTTAACTCAGGACGAGCAGTACTTC
CDR3: CASSLQQALTQDEQYF

J: TRBJ1-1
V: TRBV25-1
size: NA
length: 15
D: NA
DNA: TGTGCCAGCAACCCCGGGACTTTCTCAAACACTGAAGCTTTCTTT
CDR3: CASNPGTFSNTEAFF

J: TRBJ1-5
V: TRBV27
size: NA
length: 14
D: NA
DNA: TGTGCCAGCAGTTTATACAGGGGCAATCAGCCCCAGCATTTT
CDR3: CASSLYRGNQPQHF

J: TRBJ2-3
V: TRBV18
size: NA
length: 16
D: TRBD1
DNA: TGTGCCAGCTCACCCAACCCGGGACAGGGACAGGATACGCAGTATTTT
CDR3: CASSPNPGQGQDTQYF

J: TRBJ1-2
V: TRBV7-6
size: NA
length: 16
D: NA
DNA: TGTGCCAGCAGCTTAGCGAGAACAGGTTCTTTATACTCCTACACCTTC
CDR3: CASSLARTGSLYSYTF

J: TRBJ2-7
V: TRBV2
size: NA
length: 11
D: NA
DNA: TGTGCCAGCAGCCGCGGGTACGAGCAGTACTTC
CDR3: CASSRGYEQYF

J: TRBJ2-7
V: TRBV7-2
size: NA
length: 16
D: TRBD2
DNA: TGTGCCAGCAGCGGGGGGCTAGCGGGAGGAGCTGACGAGCAGTACTTC
CDR3: CASSGGLAGGADEQYF

J: TRBJ2-2
V: TRBV27
size: NA
length: 14
D: TRBD1
DNA: TGTGCCAGCAGGACAGGGACCTCGCGCGGGGAGCTGTTTTTT
CDR3: CASRTGTSRGELFF

J: TRBJ1-1
V: TRBV4-1
size: NA
length: 12
D: NA
DNA: TGCGCCAGCAGCCAAGAGCCGCAGGGGCCTTTCTTT
CDR3: CASSQEPQGPFF

J: TRBJ2-7
V: TRBV9
size: NA
length: 15
D: TRBD2
DNA: TGTGCCAGCAGCGTAGGGCTAGCGGGAGGCGACGAGCAGTACTTC
CDR3: CASSVGLAGGDEQYF

J: TRBJ2-5
V: TRBV11-2
size: NA
length: 14
D: NA
DNA: TGTGCCAGCAGCCCCGGGTTTCCAGGGGAGACCCAGTACTTC
CDR3: CASSPGFPGETQYF

J: TRBJ2-1
V: TRBV27
size: NA
length: 15
D: TRBD2
DNA: TGTGCCAGCAGTGCACTAGCGGGACCCTACAATGAGCAGTTCTTC
CDR3: CASSALAGPYNEQFF

J: TRBJ1-2
V: TRBV4-2
size: NA
length: 15
D: NA
DNA: TGTGCCAGCAGCCAAGCTGGTGGGGCAGGTTATGGCTACACCTTC
CDR3: CASSQAGGAGYGYTF

J: TRBJ2-7
V: TRBV27
size: NA
length: 15
D: NA
DNA: TGTGCCAGCAGTTTATCCGGTCCAAGCTCCTACGAGCAGTACTTC
CDR3: CASSLSGPSSYEQYF

J: TRBJ1-1
V: TRBV5-8
size: NA
length: 14
D: NA
DNA: TGTGCCAGCAGCTTGTGGACAGCCAACACTGAAGCTTTCTTT
CDR3: CASSLWTANTEAFF

J: TRBJ2-1
V: TRBV5-1
size: NA
length: 14
D: NA
DNA: TGCGCCAGCAGCTCTTACCGAAGCCGGGGTGAGCAGTTCTTC
CDR3: CASSSYRSRGEQFF

J: TRBJ2-7
V: TRBV30
size: NA
length: 13
D: TRBD2
DNA: TGTGCCTGGAGTGTGAGCGGGACTTCCGAGCAGTACTTC
CDR3: CAWSVSGTSEQYF

J: TRBJ2-5
V: TRBV5-5
size: once
length: 15
D: NA
DNA: TGTGCCAGCAGTCTTCAGGGGGGCTCAGTGGAGACCCAGTACTTC
CDR3: CASSLQGGSVETQYF

J: TRBJ2-1
V: TRBV20-1
size: NA
length: 11
D: NA
DNA: TGCAGTGCCGGGGAGGTGGGTGAGCAGTTCTTC
CDR3: CSAGEVGEQFF

J: TRBJ2-3
V: TRBV15
size: NA
length: 22
D: TRBD2
DNA: TGTGCCACCAGCAGAGAACTGGAATGGAGCGGGGAGCGAACTAATCCCACAGATACGCAGTATTTT
CDR3: CATSRELEWSGERTNPTDTQYF

J: TRBJ1-1
V: TRBV28
size: NA
length: 15
D: TRBD1
DNA: TGTGCCAGCAGTGGACCCGACAGGGTCCGGACTGAAGCTTTCTTT
CDR3: CASSGPDRVRTEAFF

J: TRBJ2-3
V: TRBV2
size: NA
length: 15
D: TRBD1
DNA: TGTGCCAGCAGCGGGACAGGGTCCCGCACAGATACGCAGTATTTT
CDR3: CASSGTGSRTDTQYF

J: TRBJ2-1
V: TRBV4-2
size: medium-sized
length: 15
D: NA
DNA: TGTGCCAGCAGCCAAGGGACGGGAGAGTACAATGAGCAGTTCTTC
CDR3: CASSQGTGEYNEQFF

J: TRBJ2-1
V: TRBV5-1
size: NA
length: 14
D: NA
DNA: TGCGCCAGCAGCTTCTCCGGGAGTTCTGGTGAGCAGTTCTTC
CDR3: CASSFSGSSGEQFF

J: TRBJ1-2
V: TRBV7-9
size: NA
length: 13
D: TRBD1
DNA: TGTGCCAGCAGCCACGACAGGGTTGGTGGCTACACCTTC
CDR3: CASSHDRVGGYTF

J: TRBJ1-5
V: TRBV6-5
size: once
length: 13
D: NA
DNA: TGTGCCAGCAGTCCTACAGTGAATCAGCCCCAGCATTTT
CDR3: CASSPTVNQPQHF

J: TRBJ2-1
V: TRBV5-8
size: NA
length: 14
D: TRBD1
DNA: TGTGCCAGCAGCGGTATACAGGGGAGTCGGGGGCAGTTCTTC
CDR3: CASSGIQGSRGQFF

J: TRBJ2-1
V: TRBV10-1
size: once
length: 11
D: NA
DNA: TGCGCCAGCAGTGAGGTAGAGAAGCAGTTCTTC
CDR3: CASSEVEKQFF

J: TRBJ2-1
V: TRBV4-1
size: NA
length: 15
D: NA
DNA: TGCGCCAGCAGCCAACCAAGTTCGCCTAACAATGAGCAGTTCTTC
CDR3: CASSQPSSPNNEQFF

J: TRBJ1-2
V: TRBV7-9
size: NA
length: 16
D: NA
DNA: TGTGCCAGCAGCCCCGGCAGGGGCCTAGGCATTTATGGCTACACCTTC
CDR3: CASSPGRGLGIYGYTF

J: TRBJ2-7
V: TRBV11-2
size: NA
length: 13
D: NA
DNA: TGTGCCAGCAGCTTAAGACAGCCCTACGAGCAGTACTTC
CDR3: CASSLRQPYEQYF

J: TRBJ1-2
V: TRBV20-1
size: NA
length: 11
D: NA
DNA: TGCAGTGCTAGTAGTGGGCATGGCTACACCTTC
CDR3: CSASSGHGYTF

J: TRBJ2-2
V: TRBV4-1
size: NA
length: 15
D: NA
DNA: TGCGCCAGCCACCGGGTCATCGCGAACACCGGGGAGCTGTTTTTT
CDR3: CASHRVIANTGELFF

J: TRBJ2-7
V: TRBV18
size: NA
length: 17
D: TRBD2
DNA: TGTGCCAGCTCACCATTTAGTCTAGCGGGAGGCCGAATCGAGCAGTACTTC
CDR3: CASSPFSLAGGRIEQYF

J: TRBJ2-7
V: TRBV18
size: NA
length: 14
D: NA
DNA: TGTGCCAGCTCGTCGGGCAGGGACTCCTACGAGCAGTACTTC
CDR3: CASSSGRDSYEQYF

J: TRBJ2-3
V: TRBV9
size: NA
length: 15
D: TRBD1
DNA: TGTGCCAGCAGCGTCGGACAGGGGATCGGATATACGCAGTATTTT
CDR3: CASSVGQGIGYTQYF

J: TRBJ1-1
V: TRBV21-1
size: NA
length: 16
D: NA
DNA: TGTGCCAGCAGCAGCATTGACAGGGGTTTGCCCACTGAAGCTTTCTTT
CDR3: CASSSIDRGLPTEAFF

J: TRBJ1-1
V: TRBV28
size: NA
length: 13
D: NA
DNA: TGTGCCGTCGAGAGTGCAGGGCGATACGATGCTTTCTTT
CDR3: CAVESAGRYDAFF

J: TRBJ2-1
V: TRBV11-2
size: NA
length: 13
D: NA
DNA: TGTGCCAGCAGCCACCCCGGGGACAATGAGCAGTTCTTC
CDR3: CASSHPGDNEQFF